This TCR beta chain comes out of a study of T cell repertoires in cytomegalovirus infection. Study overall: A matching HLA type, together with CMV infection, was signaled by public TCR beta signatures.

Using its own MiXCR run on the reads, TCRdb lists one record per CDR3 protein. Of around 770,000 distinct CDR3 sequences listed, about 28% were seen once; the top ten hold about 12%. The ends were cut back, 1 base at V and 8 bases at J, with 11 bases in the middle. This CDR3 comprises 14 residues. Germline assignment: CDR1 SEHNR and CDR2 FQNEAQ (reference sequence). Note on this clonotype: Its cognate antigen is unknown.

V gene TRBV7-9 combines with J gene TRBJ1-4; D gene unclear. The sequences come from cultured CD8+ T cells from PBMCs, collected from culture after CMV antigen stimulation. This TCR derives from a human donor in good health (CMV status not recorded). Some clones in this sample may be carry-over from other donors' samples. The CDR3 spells CASSLEDRGEKLFF. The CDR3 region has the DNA TGTGCCAGCAGCTTAGAGGACCGAGGGGAAAAACTGTTTTTT.